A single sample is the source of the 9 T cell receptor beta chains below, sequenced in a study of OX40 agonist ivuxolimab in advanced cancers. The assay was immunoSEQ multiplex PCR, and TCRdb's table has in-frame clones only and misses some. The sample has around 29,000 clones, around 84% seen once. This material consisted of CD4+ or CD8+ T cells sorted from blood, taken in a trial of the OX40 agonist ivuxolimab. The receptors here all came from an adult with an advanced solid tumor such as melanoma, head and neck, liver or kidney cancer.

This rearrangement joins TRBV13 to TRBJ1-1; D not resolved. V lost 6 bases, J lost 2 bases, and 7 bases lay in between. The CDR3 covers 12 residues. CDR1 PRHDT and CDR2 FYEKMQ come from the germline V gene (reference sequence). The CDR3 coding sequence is TGTGCCAGCAGTGGTCATAACACTGAAGCTTTCTTT. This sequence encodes CASSGHNTEAFF.

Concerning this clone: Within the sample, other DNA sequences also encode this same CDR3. The CDR3 DNA sequence: TGTGCCAGCAGCTCGAGGACCTACGAGCAGTACTTC. It yields the protein CASSSRTYEQYF. V and J are TRBV7-8 and TRBJ2-7, with D unresolved. Germline loops: CDR1 SGHVS, CDR2 FQNEAQ. This CDR3 has 12 residues. V gave up 4 bases and J gave up 2 bases, with 6 bases separating them.

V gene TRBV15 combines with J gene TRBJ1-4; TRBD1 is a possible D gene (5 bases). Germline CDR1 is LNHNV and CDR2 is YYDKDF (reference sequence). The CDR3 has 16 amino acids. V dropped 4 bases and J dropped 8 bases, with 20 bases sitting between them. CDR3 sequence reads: CATSIAWGGSGEKLFF. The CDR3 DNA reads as TGTGCCACCAGCATTGCTTGGGGGGGTTCAGGGGAAAAACTGTTTTTT.

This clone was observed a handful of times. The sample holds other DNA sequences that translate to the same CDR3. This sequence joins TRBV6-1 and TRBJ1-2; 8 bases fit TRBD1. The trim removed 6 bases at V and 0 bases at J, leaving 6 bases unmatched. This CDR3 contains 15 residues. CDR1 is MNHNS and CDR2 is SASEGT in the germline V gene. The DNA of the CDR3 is TGTGCCAGCAGGATCGGACAGGGACCTAACTATGGCTACACCTTC. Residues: CASRIGQGPNYGYTF.

CDR3 loop: CASSSKPPSYNEQFF. DNA of the CDR3: TGTGCCAGCAGTTCCAAGCCTCCCTCCTACAATGAGCAGTTCTTC. The gene calls are TRBV28 and TRBJ2-1; D is undetermined. There are 15 residues in the CDR3. CDR1 and CDR2 from the germline V gene are MDHEN and SYDVKM. Trimming left V 4 bases short and J 0 bases short, with 10 bases between.

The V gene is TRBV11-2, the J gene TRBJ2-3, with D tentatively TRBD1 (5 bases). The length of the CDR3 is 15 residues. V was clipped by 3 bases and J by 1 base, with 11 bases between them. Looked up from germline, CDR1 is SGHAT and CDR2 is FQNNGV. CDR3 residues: CASSFKGMGTDTQYF. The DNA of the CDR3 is TGTGCCAGCAGCTTCAAGGGGATGGGCACAGATACGCAGTATTTT.

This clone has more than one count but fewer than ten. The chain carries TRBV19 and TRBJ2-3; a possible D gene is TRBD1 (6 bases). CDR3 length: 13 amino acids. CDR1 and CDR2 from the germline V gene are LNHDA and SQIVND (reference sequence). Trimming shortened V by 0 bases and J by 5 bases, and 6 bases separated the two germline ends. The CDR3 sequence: CASSIDRGDTQYF. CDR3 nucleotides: TGTGCCAGTAGTATAGACAGGGGAGATACGCAGTATTTT. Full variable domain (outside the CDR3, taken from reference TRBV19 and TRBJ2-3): DGGITQSPKYLFRKEGQNVTLSCEQNLNHDAMYWYRQDPGQGLRLIYYSQIVNDFQKGDIAEGYSVSREKKESFPLTVTSAQKNPTAFYLCASSIDRGDTQYFGPGTRLTVL.

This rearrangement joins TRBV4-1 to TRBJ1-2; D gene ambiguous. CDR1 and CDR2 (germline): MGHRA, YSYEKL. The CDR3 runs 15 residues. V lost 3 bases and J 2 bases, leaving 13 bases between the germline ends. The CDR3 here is CASSQVEGGNYGYTF. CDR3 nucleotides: TGCGCCAGCAGCCAGGTTGAAGGTGGGAACTATGGCTACACCTTC.

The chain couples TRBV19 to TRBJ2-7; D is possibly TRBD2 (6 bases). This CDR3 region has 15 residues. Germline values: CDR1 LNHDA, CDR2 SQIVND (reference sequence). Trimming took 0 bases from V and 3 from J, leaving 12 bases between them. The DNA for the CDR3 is TGTGCCAGTAGTATAGAGGAGGGAGCGGGCTACGAGCAGTACTTC. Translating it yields CASSIEEGAGYEQYF.